These 21 T cell receptor beta chains came from one sample sequenced in a study of T cells after yellow fever vaccination (dated 2019 in TCRdb). This specimen's treatment or condition label, interpreted: live attenuated yellow fever vaccine strain. The protocol used for the library was 5' RACE. The listed sequencing device is Illumina HiSeq 2500. Using fastp at Q25 and MiXCR, TCRdb reprocessed the public reads and kept productive beta chains. CDR3 protein duplicates are merged, each entry listing the most common genes and DNA. This sample holds just under 600,000 distinct CDR3 sequences; approximately 13% were observed only once. The top ten clones comprise about 14% of the sample. The source was PBMCs, collected on the day of the yellow fever booster vaccination. The receptors shown here come from a man aged 25 to 40 who received the YFV17D yellow fever vaccine.

The V call is TRBV29-1, the J call TRBJ2-5; 8 bases are shared with TRBD1. The germline CDR1 and CDR2 sequences are SQVTM and ANQGSEA. This CDR3 comprises 14 residues. V lost 5 bases and J lost 3; bases outside the gene matches: 8. CDR3 bases: TGCAGCGTTCCATGGACAGGGTACGAAGAGACCCAGTACTTC. This translates into CSVPWTGYEETQYF.

At least ten counts were recorded for this clonotype. The chain couples TRBV5-1 to TRBJ2-1; D call uncertain. The V and J ends lost 4 bases and 3 bases respectively, with 8 bases between them. The CDR3 runs to 13 residues. Germline assignment: CDR1 SGHRS and CDR2 YFSETQ. CDR3 DNA sequence: TGCGCCAGCAGCCCCCCGAACTACAATGAGCAGTTCTTC. Its protein is CASSPPNYNEQFF.

This sequence joins TRBV20-1 and TRBJ2-5, with 13 nucleotides matching TRBD2. Germline CDR1 is DFQATT and CDR2 is SNEGSKA (reference sequence). V gave up 1 base and J gave up 5 bases; unmatched junction bases: 10. The CDR3 extends over 17 amino acids. CDR3 DNA: TGCAGTGCTAGAGCCATGGGACTAGCGGGATTCGGTGAGACCCAGTACTTC. It specifies CSARAMGLAGFGETQYF.

V is TRBV6-2 or TRBV6-3 and J is TRBJ1-5; 9 positions agree with TRBD1. This CDR3 region has 12 residues. Germline V gene data show CDR1 as MNHEY and CDR2 as SVGEGT. V was clipped by 11 bases and J by 6 bases; unmatched bases: 5. The CDR3 region has the DNA TGTGCCGGTGGGACAGGGCTTCAGCCCCAGCATTTT. Translating gives CAGGTGLQPQHF.

The V and J genes are TRBV12-3 or TRBV12-4 and TRBJ1-3; D unclear. The CDR3 has 14 residues. The germline V and J ends were trimmed by 2 bases and 2 bases, with 7 bases remaining between them. CDR3 sequence (DNA): TGTGCCAGCAGTTTATCCGGAGCTGGAAACACCATATATTTT. Translation gives CASSLSGAGNTIYF.

This clonotype appeared a few times. CDR3 amino acids: CATGGGGYYEQYF. CDR3 in DNA: TGTGCCACTGGCGGGGGGGGGTACTACGAGCAGTACTTC. The chain combines TRBV10-3 with TRBJ2-7; 9 bases line up with TRBD2. J lost 3 bases, V lost 10 bases, and 7 bases had no gene match. The CDR3 contains 13 residues. CDR1 and CDR2 (germline): ENHRY, SYGVKD.

This clonotype was observed a handful of times. The chain has TRBV10-3 and TRBJ2-7; possible D gene TRBD1, 6 bases. V dropped 5 bases and J dropped 2 bases, with 7 bases sitting between them. This CDR3 spans 12 amino acids. Germline CDR1 and CDR2: ENHRY and SYGVKD. CDR3 DNA sequence: TGTGCCATCAGTCCAGGGGCCTACGAGCAGTACTTC. Translated, it gives CAISPGAYEQYF.

Remarks on this clonotype: The junction differs from germline at one of its ends, possibly a read error. V is TRBV20-1 and J is TRBJ1-2; D unresolved. CDR3 length equals 11 residues. Germline V gene sequence: CDR1 DFQATT, CDR2 SNEGSKA (reference sequence). CDR3 sequence: CSARAGSGHTF. For the CDR3, the DNA is TGCAGTGCTAGGGCAGGAAGTGGCCACACCTTC.

The rearrangement uses TRBV7-6 and TRBJ2-3; weak D call: TRBD1 (6 bases). This CDR3 contains 14 residues. V lost 5 bases and J lost 5, with 14 bases in between. Germline V CDR1 and CDR2: SGHVS, FNYEAQ. The CDR3 here is CASSDTGRGDTQYF. DNA for the CDR3: TGTGCCAGCAGCGATACAGGGAGAGGAGATACGCAGTATTTT.

V usage is TRBV12-3 or TRBV12-4 and J usage is TRBJ2-7; tentatively, D is TRBD1 (5 bases). This CDR3 contains 12 residues. Trimming shortened V by 6 bases and J by 4 bases, and 10 bases separated the two germline ends. CDR3 bases: TGTGCCAGCAGCCCCCACAGGTACGAGCAGTACTTC. Amino acids: CASSPHRYEQYF.

The chain uses TRBV9 and TRBJ2-5; 8 bases align to TRBD2. Germline V gene sequence: CDR1 SGDLS, CDR2 YYNGEE. Trimming took 1 base from V and 4 from J; bases not matched to a gene: 6. The CDR3 has 15 amino acids. CDR3 in amino acids: CASSVRLASGETQYF. The CDR3 nucleotides read TGTGCCAGCAGCGTAAGACTAGCGAGTGGAGAGACCCAGTACTTC.

The rearrangement links TRBV15 to TRBJ1-1; no clear D gene. This CDR3 has 13 amino acids. Germline V gene sequence: CDR1 LNHNV, CDR2 YYDKDF (reference sequence). V gave up 9 bases and J gave up 0 bases, with 11 bases separating them. The CDR3 is CATRNQLNTEAFF. The CDR3 nucleotides read TGTGCCACTAGGAACCAGCTGAACACTGAAGCTTTCTTT.

This clonotype was recorded a few times. The V gene is TRBV12-3 or TRBV12-4, the J gene TRBJ2-6; D not resolved. CDR3 size: 13 residues. The V end lost 8 bases, the J end lost 0 bases, and 5 bases lay between the germline ends. The chain's CDR3 is CASRFSGANVLTF. CDR3 DNA: TGTGCCAGCCGGTTCTCTGGGGCCAACGTCCTGACTTTC.

The CDR3 region is CASSWGSAYEQYF. CDR3 DNA sequence: TGTGCCAGCAGTTGGGGCAGCGCCTACGAGCAGTACTTC. V and J are TRBV27 and TRBJ2-7, with a weak D call TRBD1 (5 bases). Germline-derived CDR1 and CDR2 are MNHEY and SMNVEV (reference sequence). The CDR3 is made up of 13 amino acids. Trimming pared 4 bases from V and 2 bases from J, leaving 9 bases between.

The gene calls are TRBV7-2 and TRBJ2-5; D call uncertain. This CDR3 region has 15 residues. The V end was cut by 2 bases, the J end by 2 bases, with 12 bases between. Germline lookup yields CDR1 SGHTA and CDR2 FQGNSA. The CDR3 reads CASSLNPALQETQYF. The CDR3 DNA reads TGTGCCAGCAGCTTAAACCCCGCCCTTCAAGAGACCCAGTACTTC.

The chain uses TRBV10-2 and TRBJ2-7, with a possible D match to TRBD1 (6 bases). Germline V gives CDR1 WSHSY, CDR2 SAAADI. CDR3 size: 16 residues. Trimming stripped 0 bases from V and 0 bases from J, with 12 bases between. The CDR3 protein is CASSESMGHSSYEQYF. The CDR3 nucleotides are TGCGCCAGCAGTGAGTCGATGGGACACAGCTCCTACGAGCAGTACTTC.

This clonotype was seen a handful of times. The chain joins TRBV19 to TRBJ2-7, with 11 bases that match TRBD1. Germline trimming cut 5 bases from V and 3 bases from J; bases unmatched to any gene: 9. CDR3 length: 16 residues. The germline V gene has CDR1 LNHDA and CDR2 SQIVND (reference sequence). CDR3 protein: CASSGDRDRGIYEQYF. CDR3 coding DNA: TGTGCCAGTAGTGGAGACCGGGACAGGGGGATCTACGAGCAGTACTTC.

V and J are TRBV4-2 and TRBJ2-3; D uncertain. Germline V gene sequence: CDR1 LGHNA, CDR2 YNFKEQ. The CDR3 totals 13 residues. V was cut by 3 bases and J by 5 bases, with 9 bases left in between. CDR3 loop: CASSHATQDTQYF. The CDR3 DNA reads TGTGCCAGCAGCCACGCGACTCAAGATACGCAGTATTTT.

The CDR3 protein is CASSPRTGAGEKLFF. CDR3 DNA sequence: TGTGCCAGCAGCCCGAGGACAGGGGCAGGTGAAAAACTGTTTTTT. The chain has TRBV7-8 and TRBJ1-4; TRBD1 matches 9 bases. The trim removed 5 bases at V and 7 bases at J, leaving 8 bases unmatched. Germline V gene sequence: CDR1 SGHVS, CDR2 FQNEAQ. This CDR3 comprises 15 residues.

This clonotype was counted ten times or more. The chain couples TRBV5-1 to TRBJ2-7; no reliable D call. V dropped 4 bases and J dropped 6 bases, with 14 bases sitting between them. CDR1 and CDR2 from the germline V gene are SGHRS and YFSETQ. There are 13 residues in the CDR3. The CDR3 DNA sequence: TGCGCCAGCAGCCTCCAGGTGATGGGCGAGCAGTACTTC. Translation gives CASSLQVMGEQYF.

V and J are TRBV7-9 and TRBJ2-4; D might be TRBD1 or TRBD2, each matching 5 bases. From germline, CDR1 is SEHNR and CDR2 FQNEAQ (reference sequence). V was cut by 1 base and J by 6 bases, with 13 bases left in between. The CDR3 extends over 15 amino acids. CDR3 loop: CASSLDGTPLNIQYF. The DNA of the CDR3 is TGTGCCAGCAGCTTAGACGGGACCCCTCTAAACATTCAGTACTTC.